Following are 20 T cell receptor beta chains from one sample sequenced in a study of blood T cell repertoires in COVID-19. Repertoires were generated with immunoSEQ multiplex PCR, while TCRdb's copy carries only in-frame clones and drops some. The repertoire holds approximately 280,000 clones, with roughly 90% as singletons. Sequenced: PBMCs or T cells enriched from blood (not recorded which). These receptors all come from an older woman who had recovered from COVID-19.

The chain has TRBV29-1 and TRBJ2-1; TRBD2 matches 10 bases. CDR1 is SQVTM and CDR2 is ANQGSEA in the germline V gene. CDR3 length: 14 residues. The junction had 7 bases not matched to a gene; V was cut back by 6 bases and J by 5 bases. CDR3 residues: CSVELAGKDNEQFF. Here the CDR3 DNA reads TGCAGCGTGGAACTAGCGGGGAAGGACAATGAGCAGTTCTTC.

The chain recombines TRBV30 with TRBJ1-5; D possibly corresponds to TRBD1 (6 bases). The V and J ends lost 0 bases and 5 bases respectively, with 11 bases between them. CDR1 GTSNPN and CDR2 SVGIG come from the germline V gene (reference sequence). The CDR3 has 14 residues. The CDR3 DNA reads TGTGCCTGGAGTGTAGGGAGGGGGGATCAGCCCCAGCATTTT. Residues: CAWSVGRGDQPQHF.

The CDR3, as DNA: TGTGCCAGTAGTAATCCAGCGGGGGGCCTGCAAGAGACCCAGTACTTC. Translation gives CASSNPAGGLQETQYF. This rearrangement joins TRBV19 to TRBJ2-5; 9 bases fit TRBD2. Germline CDR1 LNHDA, CDR2 SQIVND (reference sequence). This CDR3 is 16 amino acids long. V shed 4 bases and J 2 bases; nucleotides not matched to a gene: 8.

V is TRBV6-5 and J is TRBJ1-6, with TRBD1 as a possible D gene (5 bases). The CDR3 consists of 13 residues. CDR1 is MNHEY, CDR2 SVGAGI, per germline. Deletions cut 4 bases from V and 10 bases from J, with 11 bases between. CDR3 nucleotides: TGTGCCAGCAGTTTGGGGGGAGGCTCACCCCTCCACTTT. Translated: CASSLGGGSPLHF.

This rearrangement joins TRBV5-6 to TRBJ2-2; no clear D. V was pared by 0 bases and J by 5 bases, with 14 bases between. The V gene's germline CDR1 is SGHDT and CDR2 YYEEEE. CDR3 size: 16 residues. The CDR3 spells CASSLALSTGTGELFF. As DNA, the CDR3 is TGTGCCAGCAGCTTGGCCTTATCGACCGGGACCGGGGAGCTGTTTTTT.

The rearrangement joins TRBV30 to TRBJ1-1, with D perhaps matching TRBD1 (5 bases). The CDR3 spans 12 residues. The germline gives CDR1 GTSNPN, CDR2 SVGIG (reference sequence). The germline V and J ends were trimmed by 0 bases and 7 bases, with 9 bases remaining between them. The chain's CDR3 is CAWSVRTLEAFF. The CDR3 nucleotides are TGTGCCTGGAGTGTAAGGACACTTGAAGCTTTCTTT.

The V call is TRBV24-1, the J call TRBJ2-2; 8 bases are shared with TRBD2. V was pared by 7 bases and J by 0 bases, with 3 bases of the junction left unmatched. Germline values: CDR1 KGHDR, CDR2 SFDVKD. The CDR3 sequence is 15 residues long. The CDR3 protein is CATRGAGANTGELFF. The CDR3 nucleotides read TGTGCCACCAGGGGAGCGGGAGCGAACACCGGGGAGCTGTTTTTT.

This sequence joins TRBV7-3 and TRBJ2-1, with 14 bases that match TRBD2. Germline V lookup: CDR1 SGHTA, CDR2 FQGTGA. The CDR3 sequence is 16 residues long. Trimming took 4 bases from V and 7 from J; bases not matched to a gene: 6. CDR3 amino acids: CASSSLRLAGGNEQFF. Here the CDR3 DNA reads TGTGCCAGCAGCTCCCTCCGACTAGCGGGAGGGAATGAGCAGTTCTTC.

This clone appeared once. The genes are TRBV24-1 and TRBJ2-5; TRBD2 is a possible D gene (6 bases). Germline V gene sequence: CDR1 KGHDR, CDR2 SFDVKD. Trimming took off 1 base at V and 1 base at J, with 12 bases between the two ends. The CDR3 sequence is 16 residues long. This CDR3 is CATSDFPGASQETQYF. CDR3 sequence (DNA): TGTGCCACCAGTGATTTTCCGGGAGCTAGCCAAGAGACCCAGTACTTC.

Only one count was recorded for this clone. The rearrangement joins TRBV18 to TRBJ2-6; unclear D gene. CDR1 is KGHSH and CDR2 is LQKENI in the germline V gene. The CDR3 runs 15 residues. V was shortened by 2 bases and J by 2 bases, with 7 bases between the two germline ends. CDR3 in DNA: TGTGCCAGCTCACCATTACAAGCTGGGGCCAACGTCCTGACTTTC. Its protein product is CASSPLQAGANVLTF.

Here the CDR3 reads CASSEGRGLGVLTF. The CDR3 DNA sequence: TGTGCCAGCAGTGAAGGCAGGGGTCTGGGCGTCCTGACTTTC. The chain is built from TRBV2 and TRBJ2-6; D may be TRBD1 (6 bases). CDR1 is SNHLY, CDR2 FYNNEI, per germline. V lost 1 base to trimming and J lost 12 bases, with 13 bases between them. This CDR3 spans 14 amino acids.

This clone is a singleton in its sample. V gene TRBV6-4 combines with J gene TRBJ2-7; D might be TRBD2 (7 bases). This CDR3 has 15 residues. Germline CDR1 MRHNA, CDR2 SNTAGT. The ends were cut back, 4 bases at V and 6 bases at J, with 19 bases in the middle. This CDR3 reads CASSGGREQKGEQYF. In DNA form, the CDR3 reads TGTGCCAGCAGTGGGGGGCGGGAGCAGAAGGGCGAGCAGTACTTC.

The rearrangement uses TRBV3-1 (or the pseudogene TRBV3-2) and TRBJ1-1; D uncertain. CDR3 size: 12 residues. Trimming shortened V by 7 bases and J by 0 bases, and 6 bases separated the two germline ends. Germline V gene lookup returns CDR1 LGHDT and CDR2 YNNKEL (reference sequence). CDR3 in DNA: TGTGCCAGCATCTCTGTGAACACTGAAGCTTTCTTT. Protein product: CASISVNTEAFF.

This clone appeared a single time. Within the sample, other DNA sequences also encode this same CDR3. The rearrangement joins TRBV7-9 to TRBJ2-5; D is possibly TRBD2 (5 bases). The CDR3 is made up of 13 amino acids. Per the germline V gene, CDR1 is SEHNR and CDR2 is FQNEAQ (reference sequence). Trimming pared 0 bases from V and 5 bases from J, leaving 7 bases between. CDR3 sequence reads: CASSLAGVETQYF. CDR3 coding DNA: TGTGCCAGCAGCTTAGCCGGGGTTGAGACCCAGTACTTC.

The gene calls are TRBV18 and TRBJ2-1; 10 bases fit TRBD2. Germline CDR1 KGHSH, CDR2 LQKENI. The CDR3 sequence is 15 residues long. V trimming: 4 bases; J trimming: 5 bases; junction bases outside the gene matches: 5. The CDR3 sequence: CASSQWTSGNNEQFF. The CDR3, as DNA: TGTGCCAGCTCACAATGGACTAGCGGCAACAATGAGCAGTTCTTC.

The gene calls are TRBV19 and TRBJ1-4; no definite D call. This CDR3 has 11 amino acids. Germline values: CDR1 LNHDA, CDR2 SQIVND (reference sequence). Trimming removed 6 bases at V and 14 bases at J, with 13 bases between. DNA of the CDR3: TGTGCCAGTAGCCGGGAGACAAGGCTGTTTTTT. Protein product: CASSRETRLFF.

The V call is TRBV19, the J call TRBJ2-5, with D possibly TRBD1 on 6 matching bases. The CDR3 has 11 amino acids. Germline V gene lookup returns CDR1 LNHDA and CDR2 SQIVND (reference sequence). The germline V and J ends were trimmed by 7 bases and 4 bases, with 7 bases remaining between them. For the CDR3, the DNA is TGTGCCAGTATGGACAGAGAGACCCAGTACTTC. Amino acids: CASMDRETQYF.

This rearrangement joins TRBV2 to TRBJ2-1; D gene ambiguous. Looked up from germline, CDR1 is SNHLY and CDR2 is FYNNEI. CDR3 length equals 12 residues. V lost 6 bases to trimming and J lost 8 bases, with 11 bases between them. The CDR3 here is CASSFYRDEQFF. In DNA form, the CDR3 reads TGTGCCAGCAGCTTTTACCGGGATGAGCAGTTCTTC. The full variable domain, with the rest looked up from reference TRBV2 and TRBJ2-1, is EPEVTQTPSHQVTQMGQEVILRCVPISNHLYFYWYRQILGQKVEFLVSFYNNEISEKSEIFDDQFSVERPDGSNFTLKIRSTKLEDSAMYFCASSFYRDEQFFGPGTRLTVL.

The chain combines TRBV24-1 with TRBJ1-5; 9 bases are a match to TRBD1. With V trimmed by 3 bases and J by 4 bases, 3 bases remained unmatched. The CDR3 runs 15 residues. The germline V gene encodes CDR1 KGHDR and CDR2 SFDVKD. In DNA, the CDR3 is TGTGCCACCAGTGATCCCGGACAGGGGAATCAGCCCCAGCATTTT. Its protein is CATSDPGQGNQPQHF.

This clone was seen only once. V is TRBV30 and J is TRBJ1-6, with D possibly TRBD1 on 6 matching bases. Germline-derived CDR1 and CDR2 are GTSNPN and SVGIG (reference sequence). CDR3 length: 13 amino acids. Trimming took off 5 bases at V and 5 bases at J, with 10 bases between the two ends. The CDR3 reads CAWLDSNNSPLHF. CDR3 coding DNA: TGTGCCTGGTTGGACAGTAATAATTCACCCCTCCACTTT.